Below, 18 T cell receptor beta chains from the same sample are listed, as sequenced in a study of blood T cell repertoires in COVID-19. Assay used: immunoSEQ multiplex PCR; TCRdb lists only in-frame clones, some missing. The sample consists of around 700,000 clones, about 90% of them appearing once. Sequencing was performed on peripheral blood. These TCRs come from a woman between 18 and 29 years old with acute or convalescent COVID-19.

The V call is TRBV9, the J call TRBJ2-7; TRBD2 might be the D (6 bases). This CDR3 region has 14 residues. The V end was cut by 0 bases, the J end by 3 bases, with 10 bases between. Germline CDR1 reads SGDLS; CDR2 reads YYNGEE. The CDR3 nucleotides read TGTGCCAGCAGCGTAGCTGTGGGGGGCTACGAGCAGTACTTC. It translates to CASSVAVGGYEQYF.

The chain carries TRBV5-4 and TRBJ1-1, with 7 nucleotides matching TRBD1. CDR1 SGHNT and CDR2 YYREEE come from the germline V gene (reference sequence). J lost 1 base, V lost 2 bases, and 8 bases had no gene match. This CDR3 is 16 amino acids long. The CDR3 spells CASSLGGSPRNTEAFF. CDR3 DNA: TGTGCCAGCAGCTTAGGGGGCAGCCCAAGGAACACTGAAGCTTTCTTT.

The CDR3 DNA reads TGTGCCAGCTCGCCAGGGGGGGTGAACACTGAAGCTTTCTTT. This codes for CASSPGGVNTEAFF. This chain joins TRBV18 and TRBJ1-1, with 7 bases that match TRBD1. The V gene end was trimmed by 6 bases and the J gene end by 0 bases; junction bases not matched to a gene: 4. CDR1 KGHSH and CDR2 LQKENI come from the germline V gene. This CDR3 is 14 amino acids long. Filled out from reference TRBV18 and TRBJ1-1, the complete variable domain reads NAGVMQNPRHLVRRRGQEARLRCSPMKGHSHVYWYRQLPEEGLKFMVYLQKENIIDESGMPKERFSAEFPKEGPSILRIQQVVRGDSAAYFCASSPGGVNTEAFFGQGTRLTVV.

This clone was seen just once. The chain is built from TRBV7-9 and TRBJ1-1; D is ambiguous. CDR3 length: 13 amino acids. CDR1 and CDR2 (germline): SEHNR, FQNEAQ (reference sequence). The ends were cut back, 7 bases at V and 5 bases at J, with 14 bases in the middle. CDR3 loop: CASTLRRGTEAFF. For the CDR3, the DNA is TGTGCCAGCACCCTGCGGCGGGGAACTGAAGCTTTCTTT.

The CDR3 DNA reads TGTGCCAGCAGCGGTCCGGGAAGTCATGAGCAGTTCTTC. This encodes CASSGPGSHEQFF. The rearrangement joins TRBV9 to TRBJ2-1; possibly TRBD2 for D (5 bases). Germline V CDR1 and CDR2: SGDLS, YYNGEE. The CDR3 loop spans 13 amino acids. The V end was cut by 3 bases, the J end by 8 bases, with 12 bases between.

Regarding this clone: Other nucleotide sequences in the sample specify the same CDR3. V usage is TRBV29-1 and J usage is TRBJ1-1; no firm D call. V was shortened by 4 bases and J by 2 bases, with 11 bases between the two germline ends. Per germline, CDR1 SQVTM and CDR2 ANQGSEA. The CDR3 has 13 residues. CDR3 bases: TGCAGCGTTGTACGCCAAGCCAACACTGAAGCTTTCTTT. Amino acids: CSVVRQANTEAFF. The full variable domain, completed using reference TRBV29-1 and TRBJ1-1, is SAVISQKPSRDICQRGTSLTIQCQVDSQVTMMFWYRQQPGQSLTLIATANQGSEATYESGFVIDKFPISRPNLTFSTLTVSNMSPEDSSIYLCSVVRQANTEAFFGQGTRLTVV.

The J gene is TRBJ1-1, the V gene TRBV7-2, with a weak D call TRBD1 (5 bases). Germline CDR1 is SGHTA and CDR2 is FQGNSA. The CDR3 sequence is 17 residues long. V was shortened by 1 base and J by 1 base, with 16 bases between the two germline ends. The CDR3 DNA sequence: TGTGCCAGCAGCTTAGAGGCCCAGCCCGGGGGGAACACTGAAGCTTTCTTT. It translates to CASSLEAQPGGNTEAFF.

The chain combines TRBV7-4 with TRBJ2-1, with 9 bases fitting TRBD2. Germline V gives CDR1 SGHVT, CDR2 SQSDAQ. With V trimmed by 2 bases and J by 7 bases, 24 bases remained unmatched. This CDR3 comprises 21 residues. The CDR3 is CASSLRLGKLAGKAPGNEQFF. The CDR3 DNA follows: TGTGCCAGCAGCTTAAGATTGGGCAAACTAGCGGGCAAGGCCCCGGGGAATGAGCAGTTCTTC. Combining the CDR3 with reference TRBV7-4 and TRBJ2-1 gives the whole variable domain GAGVSQSPRYKVAKRGRDVALRCDSISGHVTLYWYRQTLGQGSEVLTYSQSDAQRDKSGRPSGRFSAERPERSVSTLKIQRTEQGDSAVYLCASSLRLGKLAGKAPGNEQFFGPGTRLTVL.

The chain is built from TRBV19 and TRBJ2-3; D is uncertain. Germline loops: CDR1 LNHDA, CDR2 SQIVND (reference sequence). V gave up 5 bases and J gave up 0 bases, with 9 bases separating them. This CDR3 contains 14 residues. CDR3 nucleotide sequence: TGTGCCAGTAGTCCGGAGCCTAGCACAGATACGCAGTATTTT. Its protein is CASSPEPSTDTQYF.

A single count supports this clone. The CDR3 DNA reads TGTGCCAGCAGTTTATCGGCCGGGTGGGGCTACACCTTC. Its protein is CASSLSAGWGYTF. The rearrangement joins TRBV27 to TRBJ1-2; D is unresolved. CDR3 size: 13 residues. Germline V CDR1 and CDR2: MNHEY, SMNVEV (reference sequence). The germline V and J ends were trimmed by 0 bases and 8 bases, with 10 bases remaining between them.

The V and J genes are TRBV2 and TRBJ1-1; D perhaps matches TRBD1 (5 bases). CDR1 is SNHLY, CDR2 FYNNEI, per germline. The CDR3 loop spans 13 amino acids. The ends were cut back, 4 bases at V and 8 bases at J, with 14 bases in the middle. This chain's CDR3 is CASSVQGLVEAFF. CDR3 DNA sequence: TGTGCCAGCAGTGTTCAGGGCTTAGTGGAAGCTTTCTTT. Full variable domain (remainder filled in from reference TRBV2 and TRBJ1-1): EPEVTQTPSHQVTQMGQEVILRCVPISNHLYFYWYRQILGQKVEFLVSFYNNEISEKSEIFDDQFSVERPDGSNFTLKIRSTKLEDSAMYFCASSVQGLVEAFFGQGTRLTVV.

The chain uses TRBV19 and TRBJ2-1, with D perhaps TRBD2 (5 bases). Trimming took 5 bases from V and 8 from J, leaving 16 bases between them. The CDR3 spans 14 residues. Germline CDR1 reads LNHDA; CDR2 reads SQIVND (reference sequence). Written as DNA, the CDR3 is TGTGCCAGTAGTGCTCCGGTGAGGGCGGATGAGCAGTTCTTC. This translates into CASSAPVRADEQFF.

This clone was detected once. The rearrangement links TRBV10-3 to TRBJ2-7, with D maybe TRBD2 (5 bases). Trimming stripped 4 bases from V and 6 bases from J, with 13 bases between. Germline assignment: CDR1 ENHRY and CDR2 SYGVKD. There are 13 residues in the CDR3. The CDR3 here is CAISVGELSEQYF. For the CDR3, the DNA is TGTGCCATCAGTGTCGGGGAATTGAGCGAGCAGTACTTC.

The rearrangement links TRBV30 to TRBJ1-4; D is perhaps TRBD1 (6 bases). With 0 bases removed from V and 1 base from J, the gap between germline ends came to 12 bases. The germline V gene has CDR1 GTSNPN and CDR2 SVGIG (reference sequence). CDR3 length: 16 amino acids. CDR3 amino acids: CAWSVPGQRTNEKLFF. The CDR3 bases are TGTGCCTGGAGTGTACCGGGACAAAGAACTAATGAAAAACTGTTTTTT.

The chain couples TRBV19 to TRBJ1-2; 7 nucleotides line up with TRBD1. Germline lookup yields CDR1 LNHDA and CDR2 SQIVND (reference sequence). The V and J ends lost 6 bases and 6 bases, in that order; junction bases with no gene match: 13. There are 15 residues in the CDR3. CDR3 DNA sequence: TGTGCCAGTAGCGAACCCCTCCGACAGGGCCATGGCTACACCTTC. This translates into CASSEPLRQGHGYTF.

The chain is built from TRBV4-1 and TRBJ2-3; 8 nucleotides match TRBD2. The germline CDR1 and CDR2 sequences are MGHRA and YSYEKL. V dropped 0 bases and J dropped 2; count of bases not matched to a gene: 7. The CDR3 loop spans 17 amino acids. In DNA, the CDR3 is TGCGCCAGCAGCCAAGATCTGGCTAGCGGGTTCACAGATACGCAGTATTTT. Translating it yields CASSQDLASGFTDTQYF.

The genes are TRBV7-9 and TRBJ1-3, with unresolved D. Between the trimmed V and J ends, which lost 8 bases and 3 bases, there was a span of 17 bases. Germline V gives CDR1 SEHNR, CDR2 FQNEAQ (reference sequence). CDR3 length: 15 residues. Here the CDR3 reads CASSPDGLVGNTIYF. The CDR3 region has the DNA TGTGCCAGCTCCCCGGACGGACTGGTTGGAAACACCATATATTTT.

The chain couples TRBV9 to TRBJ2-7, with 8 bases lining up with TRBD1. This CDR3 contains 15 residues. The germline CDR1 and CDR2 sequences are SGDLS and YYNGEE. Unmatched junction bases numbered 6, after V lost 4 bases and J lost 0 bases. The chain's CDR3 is CASSPGQGLSYEQYF. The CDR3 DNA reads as TGTGCCAGCAGCCCAGGACAGGGCCTCTCCTACGAGCAGTACTTC. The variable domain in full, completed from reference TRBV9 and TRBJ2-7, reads DSGVTQTPKHLITATGQRVTLRCSPRSGDLSVYWYQQSLDQGLQFLIQYYNGEERAKGNILERFSAQQFPDLHSELNLSSLELGDSALYFCASSPGQGLSYEQYFGPGTRLTVT.